The 19 T cell receptor beta chains below all came from one sample that was sequenced in a study of cytomegalovirus exposure and HLA in healthy donors. PCR involved 60 Vbeta and 13 Jbeta primers. Here immunoSEQ multiplex PCR was the method, and the copy in TCRdb shows in-frame clones only, minus some. The data hold more than 50,000 clones, with 70% to 80% observed a single time. Sequences were obtained from PBMCs. All receptors derive from a woman in her sixties or seventies in good health and CMV-seropositive.

The chain is built from TRBV5-8 and TRBJ1-2, with D tentatively TRBD1 (5 bases). Germline V lookup: CDR1 SGHTS, CDR2 YDEGEE. This CDR3 region has 15 residues. The V end lost 3 bases, the J end lost 3 bases, and 15 bases lay between the germline ends. In DNA form, the CDR3 reads TGTGCCAGCAGCTCAGGCTTAAAGGGGTACTATGGCTACACCTTC. This encodes CASSSGLKGYYGYTF.

The chain employs TRBV11-2 and TRBJ1-6; no clear D. The ends were cut back, 1 base at V and 14 bases at J, with 12 bases in the middle. CDR1 is SGHAT, CDR2 FQNNGV, per germline. The CDR3 is made up of 13 amino acids. In DNA form, the CDR3 reads TGTGCCAGCAGCTTAGGACACCCCACAGCCCTCCACTTT. Residues: CASSLGHPTALHF.

This chain connects TRBV7-9 to TRBJ1-1; perhaps TRBD1 as D (5 bases). Deletions cut 1 base from V and 3 bases from J, with 9 bases between. The CDR3 consists of 14 residues. Looked up from germline, CDR1 is SEHNR and CDR2 is FQNEAQ (reference sequence). The CDR3 nucleotides are TGTGCCAGCAGCTTAGGAATAGGGGACACTGAAGCTTTCTTT. Protein sequence: CASSLGIGDTEAFF. Full variable domain (outside the CDR3, taken from reference TRBV7-9 and TRBJ1-1): DTGVSQNPRHKITKRGQNVTFRCDPISEHNRLYWYRQTLGQGPEFLTYFQNEAQLEKSRLLSDRFSAERPKGSFSTLEIQRTEQGDSAMYLCASSLGIGDTEAFFGQGTRLTVV.

This chain joins TRBV7-8 and TRBJ1-5, with D maybe TRBD1 (6 bases). Germline V gene sequence: CDR1 SGHVS, CDR2 FQNEAQ. The CDR3 extends over 13 amino acids. Trimming left V 1 base short and J 7 bases short, with 8 bases between. The CDR3 DNA reads as TGTGCCAGCAGCTTAGAGGGGGGGCAGCCCCAGCATTTT. Translating gives CASSLEGGQPQHF.

This clone was recorded only once. The chain couples TRBV30 to TRBJ2-4, with 7 bases fitting TRBD1. J gave up 0 bases and V 0 bases, and 2 bases lay outside the gene matches. This CDR3 has 15 residues. In germline, CDR1 is GTSNPN, CDR2 SVGIG (reference sequence). The DNA for the CDR3 is TGTGCCTGGAGTGTACAGGGGACAGCCAAAAACATTCAGTACTTC. This translates into CAWSVQGTAKNIQYF.

The rearrangement uses TRBV7-2 and TRBJ2-5, with TRBD2 identical over 11 bases. CDR3 length: 14 residues. CDR1 is SGHTA, CDR2 FQGNSA, per germline. Trimming removed 5 bases from V and 3 bases from J; junction bases left unmatched: 2. This chain's CDR3 is CASSVGLAEETQYF. The CDR3 DNA sequence: TGTGCCAGCAGCGTGGGACTAGCGGAAGAGACCCAGTACTTC.

The rearrangement joins TRBV7-2 to TRBJ2-1; 7 positions agree with TRBD1. From germline, CDR1 is SGHTA and CDR2 FQGNSA. V was clipped by 6 bases and J by 0 bases; unmatched bases: 5. The CDR3 consists of 15 residues. The CDR3 DNA reads as TGTGCCAGCAGTAAGGACAGGTTCTCCTACAATGAGCAGTTCTTC. Translated, it gives CASSKDRFSYNEQFF.

The V gene is TRBV29-1, the J gene TRBJ2-3, with TRBD1 matching over 7 bases. CDR3 size: 16 residues. J lost 7 bases, V lost 3 bases, and 16 bases had no gene match. Germline CDR1 is SQVTM and CDR2 is ANQGSEA. CDR3 nucleotide sequence: TGCAGCGTTGACCTGGACCGGGACAGACCAGTATATACGCAGTATTTT. As protein: CSVDLDRDRPVYTQYF.

V is TRBV6-5 and J is TRBJ1-6; 7 bases fit TRBD1. The CDR3 contains 16 residues. Per the germline V gene, CDR1 is MNHEY and CDR2 is SVGAGI. V gave up 2 bases and J gave up 6 bases; unmatched junction bases: 7. The CDR3 loop reads CASSYRGTALNSPLHF. CDR3 bases: TGTGCCAGCAGTTACCGCGGGACAGCCCTTAATTCACCCCTCCACTTT.

V usage is TRBV30 and J usage is TRBJ2-1; D may be TRBD2 (5 bases). The CDR3 loop spans 13 amino acids. The germline V and J ends were trimmed by 3 bases and 9 bases, with 15 bases remaining between them. Germline V gene lookup returns CDR1 GTSNPN and CDR2 SVGIG (reference sequence). DNA for the CDR3: TGTGCCTGGAGGACGTCCGGGGTGGGTGAGCAGTTCTTC. It encodes CAWRTSGVGEQFF.

J is TRBJ2-7 and V is TRBV6-6; no clear D. The CDR3 sequence is 15 residues long. The V gene lost 0 bases and the J gene lost 5 bases, with 14 bases spanning the gap. The germline gives CDR1 MNHNY, CDR2 SVGAGI (reference sequence). CDR3 loop: CASSYSVTGTNEQYF. CDR3 in DNA: TGTGCCAGCAGTTACTCGGTGACGGGTACTAACGAGCAGTACTTC.

This clone came up a few times. The J gene is TRBJ2-7, the V gene TRBV10-3; 10 bases map to TRBD1. The CDR3 totals 15 residues. V shed 7 bases, J shed 7 bases, and the junction held 13 bases outside the gene matches. Germline CDR1 and CDR2: ENHRY and SYGVKD. CDR3 nucleotide sequence: TGTGCCATCAATACTTTGGGACAGGGGAGTTGGGAGCAGTACTTC. It encodes CAINTLGQGSWEQYF.

The chain has TRBV5-1 and TRBJ1-1, with 8 bases lining up with TRBD1. The CDR3 totals 16 residues. CDR1 is SGHRS, CDR2 YFSETQ, per germline. The ends lost 3 bases at V and 0 bases at J; junction bases unmatched: 7. In nucleotides, the CDR3 is TGCGCCAGCAGCTCTGACAGGGGAAGCATGAACACTGAAGCTTTCTTT. Translating it yields CASSSDRGSMNTEAFF.

The chain couples TRBV18 to TRBJ2-7; 8 nucleotides agree with TRBD1. The germline gives CDR1 KGHSH, CDR2 LQKENI. The CDR3 spans 13 residues. Unmatched junction bases numbered 9, after V lost 9 bases and J lost 5 bases. The CDR3 DNA follows: TGTGCCAGTTCCCAGGACAGGGTGAACGAGCAGTACTTC. It codes for CASSQDRVNEQYF.

The chain carries TRBV27 and TRBJ1-1; no clear D gene. The CDR3 sequence is 15 residues long. V was pared by 5 bases and J by 8 bases, with 21 bases between. CDR1 and CDR2 from the germline V gene are MNHEY and SMNVEV (reference sequence). The CDR3 DNA sequence: TGTGCCAGCAGTGTCTCGAATCGGGGTGGCCCCGAAGCTTTCTTT. Protein product: CASSVSNRGGPEAFF.

The count of this clone is one. The rearrangement uses TRBV11-2 and TRBJ1-2, with no clear D. Germline V CDR1 and CDR2: SGHAT, FQNNGV. The CDR3 sequence is 13 residues long. V lost 1 base and J 0 bases, leaving 3 bases between the germline ends. The CDR3 coding sequence is TGTGCCAGCAGCTTAGCTTCTAACTATGGCTACACCTTC. Its translation is CASSLASNYGYTF.

This chain joins TRBV19 and TRBJ1-5; TRBD1 agrees at 9 bases. The germline CDR1 and CDR2 sequences are LNHDA and SQIVND (reference sequence). Germline trimming cut 3 bases from V and 7 bases from J; bases unmatched to any gene: 7. The CDR3 covers 15 residues. CDR3 sequence (DNA): TGTGCCAGTAGTATTCAGGGGACAGGGAGCCAGCCCCAGCATTTT. Translation gives CASSIQGTGSQPQHF.

The V call is TRBV9, the J call TRBJ1-6, with 8 positions matching TRBD1. The germline V gene encodes CDR1 SGDLS and CDR2 YYNGEE. Unmatched junction bases numbered 3, after V lost 2 bases and J lost 8 bases. The CDR3 has 14 residues. CDR3 residues: CASSVGQGDSPLHF. CDR3 in DNA: TGTGCCAGCAGCGTCGGACAGGGCGATTCACCCCTCCACTTT.

This chain uses TRBV27 with TRBJ1-5; maybe TRBD1 (5 bases). The germline CDR1 and CDR2 sequences are MNHEY and SMNVEV (reference sequence). The CDR3 is 13 amino acids. Trimming left V 10 bases short and J 2 bases short, with 12 bases between. CDR3 DNA sequence: TGTGCCACCAGGCAGGGCGGCAATCAGCCCCAGCATTTT. Protein sequence: CATRQGGNQPQHF.